A selection of T cell receptor beta chains follows, all from one sample in a study of blood T cell repertoires in COVID-19. Repertoires were generated with immunoSEQ multiplex PCR, while TCRdb's copy carries only in-frame clones and drops some. The sample consists of over 80,000 clones, over 80% of them appearing once. Input material: peripheral blood. Source of these receptors: a human donor with active COVID-19. The donor label of this sample is uncertain. Both conserved end residues are part of each CDR3. D genes are given only for firm matches. Expanded clones are given a class, and other clones once, few, many or no size at all.

v_call: TRBV7-2
d_call: .
clone_size: .
j_call: TRBJ1-4
cdr3_nt: TGTGCCAGCAGCTTAGACATCAATGAAAAACTGTTTTTT
cdr3_aa: CASSLDINEKLFF

v_call: TRBV5-1
d_call: TRBD1
clone_size: once
j_call: TRBJ2-5
cdr3_nt: TGCGCCAGCAGCCCCTCGGACAGGGGCTTTCAAGAGACCCAGTACTTC
cdr3_aa: CASSPSDRGFQETQYF

v_call: TRBV11-2
d_call: .
clone_size: .
j_call: TRBJ2-7
cdr3_nt: TGTGCCAGCAGGGATATGGCTCAGGGGCAGTACTTC
cdr3_aa: CASRDMAQGQYF

v_call: TRBV9
d_call: TRBD1
clone_size: .
j_call: TRBJ2-7
cdr3_nt: TGTGCCAGCAGCGCCTCCGGGACAGGGGTGCAGGAGCAGTACTTC
cdr3_aa: CASSASGTGVQEQYF

v_call: TRBV13
d_call: TRBD2
clone_size: .
j_call: TRBJ2-1
cdr3_nt: TGTGCCAGCAGCTTCGGGGCGAGCGGGGGGGCTATTCGTACCAGTGAGCAGTTCTTC
cdr3_aa: CASSFGASGGAIRTSEQFF

v_call: TRBV18
d_call: .
clone_size: .
j_call: TRBJ2-7
cdr3_nt: TGTGCCAGCTCACCGGGCCTTAGCTCCTACGAGCAGTACTTC
cdr3_aa: CASSPGLSSYEQYF

v_call: TRBV6-5
d_call: TRBD2
clone_size: .
j_call: TRBJ2-1
cdr3_nt: TGTGCCAGTGGGGGGGGTTGGCATAACAATGAGCAGTTCTTC
cdr3_aa: CASGGGWHNNEQFF

v_call: TRBV12-3/TRBV12-4
d_call: .
clone_size: .
j_call: TRBJ2-7
cdr3_nt: TGTGCCAGCAGGCCAACCGTCGGGTACGAGCAGTACTTC
cdr3_aa: CASRPTVGYEQYF

v_call: TRBV6-5
d_call: .
clone_size: .
j_call: TRBJ1-2
cdr3_nt: TGTGCCGCGCATGGGAGGGGTGGCTACACCTTC
cdr3_aa: CAAHGRGGYTF

v_call: TRBV6-5
d_call: .
clone_size: few
j_call: TRBJ1-5
cdr3_nt: TGTGCCAGCAGCCTATCACAGGGCCGGAATCAGCCCCAGCATTTT
cdr3_aa: CASSLSQGRNQPQHF

v_call: TRBV25-1
d_call: TRBD1
clone_size: .
j_call: TRBJ2-7
cdr3_nt: TGTGCCAGCAGTGGGGGACAGGGCCCCTACGAGCAGTACTTC
cdr3_aa: CASSGGQGPYEQYF

v_call: TRBV5-1
d_call: .
clone_size: .
j_call: TRBJ2-7
cdr3_nt: TGCGCCAGCAGCTTGCTGGGGCACTCCTACGAGCAGTACTTC
cdr3_aa: CASSLLGHSYEQYF

v_call: TRBV28
d_call: TRBD2
clone_size: .
j_call: TRBJ2-4
cdr3_nt: TGTGCCAGCAGTCCTCCATCCCGGGAGGTCAACATTCAGTACTTC
cdr3_aa: CASSPPSREVNIQYF

v_call: TRBV29-1
d_call: .
clone_size: .
j_call: TRBJ2-1
cdr3_nt: TGCAGCGTTGATCCCGGGGGGCGCCTCAATGAGCAGTTCTTC
cdr3_aa: CSVDPGGRLNEQFF

v_call: TRBV19
d_call: TRBD1
clone_size: .
j_call: TRBJ2-4
cdr3_nt: TGTGCCAGTAGTACCCCGGGACAGGGGGCTGAAAACATTCAGTACTTC
cdr3_aa: CASSTPGQGAENIQYF

v_call: TRBV7-2
d_call: .
clone_size: .
j_call: TRBJ1-2
cdr3_nt: TGTGCCAGCAGGTTGCATGCGGGTGGAGCTAACTATGGCTACACCTTC
cdr3_aa: CASRLHAGGANYGYTF

v_call: TRBV10-3
d_call: TRBD1
clone_size: .
j_call: TRBJ1-1
cdr3_nt: TGTGCCATCAGTGAAAGGGGGCGAATTAACACTGAAGCTTTCTTT
cdr3_aa: CAISERGRINTEAFF

v_call: TRBV7-9
d_call: .
clone_size: .
j_call: TRBJ1-1
cdr3_nt: TGTGCCAGCAGCTCGGGTCCTGAAGCTTTCTTT
cdr3_aa: CASSSGPEAFF

v_call: TRBV6-1
d_call: .
clone_size: .
j_call: TRBJ2-5
cdr3_nt: TGTGCCAGCAGTGAAGCGTCGGAGACCCAGTACTTC
cdr3_aa: CASSEASETQYF

v_call: TRBV2
d_call: TRBD2
clone_size: once
j_call: TRBJ2-5
cdr3_nt: TGTGCCAGCAGTCGAAGCGGGGGGGCGGTGGGCCAAGAGACCCAGTACTTC
cdr3_aa: CASSRSGGAVGQETQYF

v_call: TRBV9
d_call: TRBD1
clone_size: .
j_call: TRBJ1-3
cdr3_nt: TGTGCCAGCAGCGTAGGACAGGGGGCTGACGTTTCTGGAAACACCATATATTTT
cdr3_aa: CASSVGQGADVSGNTIYF

v_call: TRBV6-5
d_call: .
clone_size: .
j_call: TRBJ1-2
cdr3_nt: TGTGCCAGCAGTTACTCGCAGACATTTGGCACCTATGGCTACACCTTC
cdr3_aa: CASSYSQTFGTYGYTF

v_call: TRBV7-8
d_call: TRBD1
clone_size: .
j_call: TRBJ2-6
cdr3_nt: TGTGCCAGCAGCACCACCGGGACAGGGCGGGCCAACGTCCTGACTTTC
cdr3_aa: CASSTTGTGRANVLTF

v_call: TRBV7-9
d_call: .
clone_size: few
j_call: TRBJ1-2
cdr3_nt: TGTGCCAGCAGCCTTGACGGGAACTATGGCTACACCTTC
cdr3_aa: CASSLDGNYGYTF